This TCR beta chain derives from a study of CD4 T cell repertoires in COVID-19. Across the whole study: CFSE-low cells expanded 10 to 11 days with IL-2, then restimulated with other coronavirus spikes.

No culture step preceded sequencing of the ex vivo isolated memory T cells. The repertoire was sequenced with immunoSEQ multiplex PCR; TCRdb's copy has only in-frame clones and lacks some. The repertoire holds about 75,000 clones, roughly 80% seen once, with about 0.5% in the top ten. CDR1 and CDR2 (germline): MGHRA, YSYEKL. The ends lost 8 bases at V and 2 bases at J; junction bases unmatched: 8. The CDR3 is made up of 15 amino acids. This sequence joins TRBV4-1 and TRBJ2-3; 9 nucleotides agree with TRBD2. The input for sequencing was CD4+ T cells from peripheral blood, taken after recovery from COVID-19. This TCR was sampled from a human donor who had COVID-19. CDR3 protein: CASGRAGGDTDTQYF. The DNA for the CDR3 is TGCGCCAGCGGGAGAGCGGGGGGCGACACAGATACGCAGTATTTT.